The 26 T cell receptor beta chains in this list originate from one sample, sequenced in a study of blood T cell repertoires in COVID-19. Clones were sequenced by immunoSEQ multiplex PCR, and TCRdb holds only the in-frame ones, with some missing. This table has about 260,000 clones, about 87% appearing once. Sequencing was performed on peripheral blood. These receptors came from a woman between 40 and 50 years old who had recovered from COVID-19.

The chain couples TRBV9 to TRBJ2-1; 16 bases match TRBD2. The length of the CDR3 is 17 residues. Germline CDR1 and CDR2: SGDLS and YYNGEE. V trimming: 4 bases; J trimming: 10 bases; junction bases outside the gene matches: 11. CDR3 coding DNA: TGTGCCAGCAGCCCCCGGTGGGGGACTAGCGGGGGGGCCGAGCAGTTCTTC. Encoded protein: CASSPRWGTSGGAEQFF. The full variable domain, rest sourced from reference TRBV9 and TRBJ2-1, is DSGVTQTPKHLITATGQRVTLRCSPRSGDLSVYWYQQSLDQGLQFLIQYYNGEERAKGNILERFSAQQFPDLHSELNLSSLELGDSALYFCASSPRWGTSGGAEQFFGPGTRLTVL.

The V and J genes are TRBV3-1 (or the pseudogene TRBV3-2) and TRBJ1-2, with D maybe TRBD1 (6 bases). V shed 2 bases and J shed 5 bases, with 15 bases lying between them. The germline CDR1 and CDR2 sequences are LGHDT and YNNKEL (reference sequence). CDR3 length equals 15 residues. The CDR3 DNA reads TGTGCCAGCAGCCAAATCGAGGGGGGGGCTTATGGCTACACCTTC. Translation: CASSQIEGGAYGYTF.

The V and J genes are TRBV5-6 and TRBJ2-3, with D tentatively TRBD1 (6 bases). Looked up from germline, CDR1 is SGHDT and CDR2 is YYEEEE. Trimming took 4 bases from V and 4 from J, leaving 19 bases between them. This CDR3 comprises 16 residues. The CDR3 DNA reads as TGTGCCAGCAGCCCATTAAGCCAGGGGTCCGCAGATACGCAGTATTTT. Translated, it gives CASSPLSQGSADTQYF.

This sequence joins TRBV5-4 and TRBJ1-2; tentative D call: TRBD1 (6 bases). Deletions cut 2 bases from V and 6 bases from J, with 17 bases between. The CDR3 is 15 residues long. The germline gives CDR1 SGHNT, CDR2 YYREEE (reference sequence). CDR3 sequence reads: CASSLGGGQANGYTF. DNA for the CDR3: TGTGCCAGCAGCTTAGGGGGGGGGCAGGCGAATGGCTACACCTTC. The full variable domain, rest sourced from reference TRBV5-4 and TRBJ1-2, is ETGVTQSPTHLIKTRGQQVTLRCSSQSGHNTVSWYQQALGQGPQFIFQYYREEENGRGNFPPRFSGLQFPNYSSELNVNALELDDSALYLCASSLGGGQANGYTFGSGTRLTVV.

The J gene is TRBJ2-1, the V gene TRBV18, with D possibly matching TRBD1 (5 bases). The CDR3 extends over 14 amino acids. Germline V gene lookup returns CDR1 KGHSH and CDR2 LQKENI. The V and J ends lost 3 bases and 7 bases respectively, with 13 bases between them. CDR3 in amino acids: CASSPASQGNEQFF. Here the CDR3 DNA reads TGTGCCAGCTCACCGGCTAGTCAGGGAAATGAGCAGTTCTTC. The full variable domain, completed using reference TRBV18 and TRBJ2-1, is NAGVMQNPRHLVRRRGQEARLRCSPMKGHSHVYWYRQLPEEGLKFMVYLQKENIIDESGMPKERFSAEFPKEGPSILRIQQVVRGDSAAYFCASSPASQGNEQFFGPGTRLTVL.

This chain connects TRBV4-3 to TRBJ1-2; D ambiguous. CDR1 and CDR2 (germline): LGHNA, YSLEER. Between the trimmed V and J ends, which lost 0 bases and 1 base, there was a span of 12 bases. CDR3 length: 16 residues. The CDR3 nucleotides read TGCGCCAGCAGCCAAGATCCGGGAACCTATAACTATGGCTACACCTTC. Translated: CASSQDPGTYNYGYTF.

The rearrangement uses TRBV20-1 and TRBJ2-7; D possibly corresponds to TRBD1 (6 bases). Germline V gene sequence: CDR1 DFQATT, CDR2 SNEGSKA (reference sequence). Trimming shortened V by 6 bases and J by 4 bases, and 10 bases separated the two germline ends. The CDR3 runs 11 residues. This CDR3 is CSAQQGYEQYF. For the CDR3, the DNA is TGCAGTGCCCAACAGGGTTACGAGCAGTACTTC.

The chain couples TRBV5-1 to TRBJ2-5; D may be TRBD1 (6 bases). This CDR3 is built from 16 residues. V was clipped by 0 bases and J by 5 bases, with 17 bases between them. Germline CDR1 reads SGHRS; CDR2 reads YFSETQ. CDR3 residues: CASSLALGAGVETQYF. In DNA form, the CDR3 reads TGCGCCAGCAGCTTGGCCTTGGGGGCCGGGGTGGAGACCCAGTACTTC.

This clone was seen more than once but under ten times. CDR3 nucleotide sequence: TGTGCCAGCAGGACAGGACTGAACACTGAAGCTTTCTTT. Amino acid sequence: CASRTGLNTEAFF. V gene TRBV12-3 or TRBV12-4 combines with J gene TRBJ1-1; the D gene is possibly TRBD1 (6 bases). The CDR3 totals 13 residues. V gave up 6 bases and J gave up 0 bases, with 8 bases separating them.

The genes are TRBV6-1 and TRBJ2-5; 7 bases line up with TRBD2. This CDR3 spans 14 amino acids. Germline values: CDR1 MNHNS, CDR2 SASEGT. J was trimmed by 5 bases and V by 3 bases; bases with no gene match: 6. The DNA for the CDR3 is TGTGCCAGCAGTGAGGTACTAGCGTCGGAGACCCAGTACTTC. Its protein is CASSEVLASETQYF.

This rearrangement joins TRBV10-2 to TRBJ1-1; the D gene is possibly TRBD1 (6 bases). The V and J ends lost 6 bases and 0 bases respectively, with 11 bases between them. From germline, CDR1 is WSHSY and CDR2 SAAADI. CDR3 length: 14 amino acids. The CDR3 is CASREWGLNTEAFF. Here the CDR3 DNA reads TGCGCCAGCAGAGAATGGGGGCTGAACACTGAAGCTTTCTTT.

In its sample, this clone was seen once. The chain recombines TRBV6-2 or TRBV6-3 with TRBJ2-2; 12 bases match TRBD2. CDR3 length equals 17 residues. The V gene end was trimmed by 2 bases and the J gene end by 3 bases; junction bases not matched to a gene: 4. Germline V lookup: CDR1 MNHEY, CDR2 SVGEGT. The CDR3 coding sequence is TGTGCCAGCAGTTACGCGACTAGCGGGGGACACACCGGGGAGCTGTTTTTT. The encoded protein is CASSYATSGGHTGELFF.

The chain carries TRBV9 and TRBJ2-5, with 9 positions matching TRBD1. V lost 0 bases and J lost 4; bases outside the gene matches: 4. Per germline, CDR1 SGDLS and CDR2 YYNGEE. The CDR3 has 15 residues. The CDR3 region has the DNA TGTGCCAGCAGCGTAGGGGACAGGGCGGTAGAGACCCAGTACTTC. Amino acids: CASSVGDRAVETQYF.

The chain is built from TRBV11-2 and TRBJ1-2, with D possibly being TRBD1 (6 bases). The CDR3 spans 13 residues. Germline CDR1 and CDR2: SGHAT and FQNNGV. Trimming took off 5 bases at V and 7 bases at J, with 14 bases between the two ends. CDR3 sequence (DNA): TGTGCCAGCAGCGGGGGCTGGGTTGGTGGCTACACCTTC. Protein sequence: CASSGGWVGGYTF.

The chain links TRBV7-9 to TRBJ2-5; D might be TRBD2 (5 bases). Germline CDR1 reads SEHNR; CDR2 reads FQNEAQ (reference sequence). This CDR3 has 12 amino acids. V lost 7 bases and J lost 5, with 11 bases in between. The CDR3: CASTRGAETQYF. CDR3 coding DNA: TGTGCCAGCACCCGGGGTGCCGAGACCCAGTACTTC.

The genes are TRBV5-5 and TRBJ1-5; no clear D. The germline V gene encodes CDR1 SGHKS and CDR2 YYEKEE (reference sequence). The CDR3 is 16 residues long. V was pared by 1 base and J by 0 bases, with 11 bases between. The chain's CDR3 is CASSLSPGYSNQPQHF. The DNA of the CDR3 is TGTGCCAGCAGCTTGTCGCCAGGATATAGCAATCAGCCCCAGCATTTT.

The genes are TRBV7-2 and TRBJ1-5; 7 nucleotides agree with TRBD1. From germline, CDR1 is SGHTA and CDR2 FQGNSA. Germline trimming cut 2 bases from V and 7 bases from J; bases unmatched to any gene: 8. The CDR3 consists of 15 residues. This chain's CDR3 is CASSLRQGSDQPQHF. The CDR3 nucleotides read TGTGCCAGCAGCTTACGACAGGGATCAGACCAGCCCCAGCATTTT.

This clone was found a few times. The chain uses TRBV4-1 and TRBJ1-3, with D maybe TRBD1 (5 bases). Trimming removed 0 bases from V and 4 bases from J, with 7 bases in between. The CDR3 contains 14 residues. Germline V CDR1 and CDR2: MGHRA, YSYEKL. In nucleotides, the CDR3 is TGCGCCAGCAGCCAAGATGACAGAGGAAACACCATATATTTT. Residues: CASSQDDRGNTIYF.

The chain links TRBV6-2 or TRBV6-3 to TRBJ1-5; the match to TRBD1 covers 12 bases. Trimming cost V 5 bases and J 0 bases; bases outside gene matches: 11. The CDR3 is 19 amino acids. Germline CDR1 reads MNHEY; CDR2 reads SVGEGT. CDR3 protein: CASSGRSGTGGLSNQPQHF. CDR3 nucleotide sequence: TGTGCCAGCAGTGGGCGCTCCGGGACAGGGGGCCTTAGCAATCAGCCCCAGCATTTT.

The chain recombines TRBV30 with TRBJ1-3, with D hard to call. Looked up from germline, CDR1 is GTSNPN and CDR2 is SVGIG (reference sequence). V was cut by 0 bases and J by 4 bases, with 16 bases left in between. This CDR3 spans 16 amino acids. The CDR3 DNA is TGTGCCTGGAGTGTACACAGACCCCCGACCGGAAACACCATATATTTT. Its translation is CAWSVHRPPTGNTIYF.

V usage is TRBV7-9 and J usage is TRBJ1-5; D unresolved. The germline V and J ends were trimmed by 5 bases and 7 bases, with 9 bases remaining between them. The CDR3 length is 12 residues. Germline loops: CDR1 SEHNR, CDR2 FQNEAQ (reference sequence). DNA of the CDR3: TGTGCCAGCAGCCAGGCCAAACAGCCCCAGCATTTT. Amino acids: CASSQAKQPQHF.

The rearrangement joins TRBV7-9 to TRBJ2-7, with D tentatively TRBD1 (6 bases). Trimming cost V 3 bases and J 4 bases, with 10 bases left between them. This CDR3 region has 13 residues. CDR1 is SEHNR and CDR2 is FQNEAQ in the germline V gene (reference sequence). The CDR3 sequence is CASSLGARYEQYF. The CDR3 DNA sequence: TGTGCCAGCAGCTTGGGGGCTCGGTACGAGCAGTACTTC.

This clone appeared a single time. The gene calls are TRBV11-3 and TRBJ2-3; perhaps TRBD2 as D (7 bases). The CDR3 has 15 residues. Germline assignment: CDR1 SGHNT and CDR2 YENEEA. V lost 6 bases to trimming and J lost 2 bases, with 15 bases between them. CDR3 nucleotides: TGTGCCAGCAGTCTAGGGGGGGCGGACACAGATACGCAGTATTTT. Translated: CASSLGGADTDTQYF.

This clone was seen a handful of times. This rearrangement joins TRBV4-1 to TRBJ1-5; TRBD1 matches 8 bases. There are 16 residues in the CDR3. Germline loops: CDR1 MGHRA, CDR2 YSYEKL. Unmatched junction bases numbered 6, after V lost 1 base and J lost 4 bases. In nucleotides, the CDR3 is TGCGCCAGCAGCCAAGTCTCCAGGGGGCGTAATCAGCCCCAGCATTTT. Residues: CASSQVSRGRNQPQHF.

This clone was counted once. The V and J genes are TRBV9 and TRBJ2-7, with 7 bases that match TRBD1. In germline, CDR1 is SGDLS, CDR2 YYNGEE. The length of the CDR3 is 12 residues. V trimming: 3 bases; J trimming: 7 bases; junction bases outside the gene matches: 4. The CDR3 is CASSGLGQEQYF. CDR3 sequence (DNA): TGTGCCAGCAGCGGCCTGGGACAGGAGCAGTACTTC.

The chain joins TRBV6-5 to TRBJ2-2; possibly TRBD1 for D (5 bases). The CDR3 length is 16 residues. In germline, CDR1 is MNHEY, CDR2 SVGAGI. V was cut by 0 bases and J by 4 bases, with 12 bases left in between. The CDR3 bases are TGTGCCAGCAGTTACTCACAGGCCGCCGGCACCGGGGAGCTGTTTTTT. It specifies CASSYSQAAGTGELFF.